This TCR beta chain came from a study of blood T cell repertoires in COVID-19. Background on the study: Researchers got acute and convalescent COVID-19 samples from the United States, Italy and Spain.

Some clones are missing from TCRdb's copy, which holds only in-frame ones; the method was immunoSEQ multiplex PCR. The sample consists of 95,000 to 150,000 clones, 85% to 90% of them appearing once. From germline, CDR1 is SGHRS and CDR2 YFSETQ. This CDR3 region has 15 residues. Trimming took 2 bases from V and 2 from J; bases not matched to a gene: 1. The sequenced material came from peripheral blood. The TCR was taken from a man between 65 and 85 years old with active or convalescent COVID-19. The rearrangement links TRBV5-1 to TRBJ2-7; 13 bases match TRBD2. CDR3 in DNA: TGCGCCAGCAGCTTAACTAGCGGGGGGGCCTACGAGCAGTACTTC. Encoded protein: CASSLTSGGAYEQYF. The full variable domain, its missing parts supplied by reference TRBV5-1 and TRBJ2-7, is KAGVTQTPRYLIKTRGQQVTLSCSPISGHRSVSWYQQTPGQGLQFLFEYFSETQRNKGNFPGRFSGRQFSNSRSEMNVSTLELGDSALYLCASSLTSGGAYEQYFGPGTRLTVT.